This T cell receptor beta chain is drawn from a study of T cell clonality in common variable immunodeficiency. This CDR3 has 15 residues. The germline gives CDR1 SGHVS, CDR2 FNYEAQ. With V trimmed by 5 bases and J by 5 bases, 9 bases remained unmatched. All CVID subjects were on immunoglobulin replacement for at least one year. No CVID subject was ill or on immunomodulatory drugs when sampled. Assay used: immunoSEQ multiplex PCR; TCRdb lists only in-frame clones, some missing. In total, the table holds some 15,000 clones. As to this clone: The antigen is unknown. From the germline J gene comes the end of the CDR3, since the read stops 3 residues before it.

Study conclusions and caveats: In common variable immunodeficiency, TCR beta chains reportedly carried fewer deletions and N-nucleotide insertions. Shared TCRbeta clones were fewer between CVID subjects than controls.

The sequence was collected from a human donor with common variable immunodeficiency. Sequencing used peripheral blood mononuclear cells. The chain combines TRBV7-6 with TRBJ2-5; 9 nucleotides align to TRBD1. Partial CDR3 DNA: TGTGCCAGCAGCCAAAAACAGGGGGCATGGGAGACC. Its translation is CASSQKQGAWET. The entire CDR3 sequence reads CASSQKQGAWETQYF.